This entry is about one TCR beta chain. Its antigen is unknown. The data derive from a study of T cell responses to AZD1222 COVID-19 vaccine. General observations from the study: CD4 TCRs associated with vaccination spanned spike, dominating at 160-218 and 743-854.

With V trimmed by 11 bases and J by 11 bases, 15 bases remained unmatched. Per germline, CDR1 PRHDT and CDR2 FYEKMQ (reference sequence). CDR3 size: 13 residues. Some clones are missing from TCRdb's copy, which holds only in-frame ones; the method was immunoSEQ multiplex PCR. This table has 120,000 to 150,000 clones, 88% appearing once. The sequence came from an adult in good health. Source: peripheral blood, taken on day 0 of MenACWY control vaccination. The rearrangement links TRBV13 to TRBJ1-1; 9 positions agree with TRBD1. The CDR3 protein is CARCKRQGEDAFF. The CDR3 coding sequence is TGTGCCCGCTGCAAACGACAGGGGGAGGATGCTTTCTTT.